This TCR beta chain was captured by sequencing in a study of blood T cell repertoires in COVID-19 (dated by TCRdb to about 2020). About the study as a whole: Collaborator samples came from the United States, Italy and Spain and covered acute and convalescent phases of COVID-19. The dataset comprised deeply sampled blood TCRbeta repertoires from subjects exposed to, actively infected with, or recovered from COVID-19. The samples were drawn from the first 160 participants of the ongoing ImmuneRACE study and from roughly 1,300 subjects provided by 6 global collaborators. The repertoires were made available in a free public database intended to serve as a resource for research on the immune response to SARS-CoV-2. Sample metadata almost always included a de-identified subject ID, COVID-19 status, age in years and sex. The material from the prospective study consisted of cDNA or gDNA derived from T cells, B-cell-depleted T cells, or PBMCs. Where available, HLA class I and class II types were taken from metadata supplied by the sample provider and were not determined by assay-based typing.

General study outcomes and caveats: Clinical and demographic metadata were provided uncurated, with the amount varying by source and participant.

Details on this clone: The antigen it recognizes is unknown. No base-level quality is on record; no much larger clone is a single base apart.

In the prospective study, participants were about 18 to 100 years old, resided in approximately 25 geographic areas of the United States, and were enrolled through a virtual design. In the prospective study, cohorts were assigned on the basis of participant-reported clinical history obtained from a screening survey and a study questionnaire. In the prospective study, whole blood, serum and a nasopharyngeal or oropharyngeal swab were collected from each participant by mobile phlebotomists. Over a roughly 2-month period, participants in the prospective study had the option of providing additional blood draws and questionnaires. Prospective study blood samples were shipped either frozen or at room temperature before DNA extraction. The CDR3 starts with the cysteine, ends with the phenylalanine, and has 13 residues. Only CDR3 DNA remains: 39 bases, in frame from the first base. The germline V gene sets CDR1 to MNHEY and CDR2 to SVGAGI. For this chain, trimming is 6 bases at the V end and 6 bases at the J end, and the number of junction bases without a gene match is 4.

TCRbeta CDR3 regions were amplified from genomic DNA by means of the immunoSEQ Assay, a bias-controlled multiplex PCR. The paper's processing steps were these. The number of nucleated cells in each sample was estimated from the amplification of reference gene primers within the assay. Sequence reads were collapsed and filtered to measure the absolute abundance of every unique TCRbeta CDR3 rearrangement. For each sample, productive Simpson clonality was calculated by taking the square root of Simpson's diversity index across productive rearrangements. This is the immuneACCESS table as TCRdb keeps it, with only in-frame sequences that have V and J called. A part of the clones is gone; compared with another copy, unresolved V genes explain less than half, and the rest is unexplained. V and J calls and clone size are copied from that table; D and trimming were computed from the DNA. The sample includes 250,000 to 300,000 clones, with about 81% observed a single time. The ten largest clones capture under 4.5% of the sample.

Sequencing input: PBMCs or T cells enriched from blood (not recorded which). The chain employs TRBV6-5 and TRBJ2-1; 8 bases in the junction line up with TRBD1. This TCR was sampled from a young man with acute COVID-19. The DNA is as follows: TGTGCCAGCAGACAAGGACAGGGCAATGAGCAGTTCTTC. It is translated as CASRQGQGNEQFF.